This entry lists 20 T cell receptor beta chains sequenced from one sample in a study of T cell repertoires in cytomegalovirus infection. MiXCR, applied by TCRdb to the reads, yields one record per CDR3 protein. The table includes approximately 71,000 distinct CDR3 sequences, 20% to 25% detected once. No antigen has been assigned to these receptors. This specimen consisted of CD8+ T cells from cultured PBMCs, obtained from culture after CMV antigen stimulation. The receptors come from a human donor in good health (CMV status not recorded). Some clones in this sample may be carry-over from other donors' samples.

In its sample, this clonotype was seen many times. The chain is built from TRBV7-2 and TRBJ1-1; D remains unclear. The V gene's germline CDR1 is SGHTA and CDR2 FQGNSA. V gave up 3 bases and J gave up 0 bases, with 11 bases separating them. The CDR3 runs 15 residues. As DNA, the CDR3 is TGTGCCAGCAGCTTGTCTCGGAGACTGAACACTGAAGCTTTCTTT. Protein sequence: CASSLSRRLNTEAFF.

This clonotype was detected ten times or more. The chain carries TRBV4-1 and TRBJ2-1; 10 positions match TRBD1. There are 15 residues in the CDR3. In germline, CDR1 is MGHRA, CDR2 YSYEKL. With V trimmed by 3 bases and J by 6 bases, 5 bases remained unmatched. In nucleotides, the CDR3 is TGCGCCAGCAGCCACCCGGGACAGGGGCCCAATGAGCAGTTCTTC. Its translation is CASSHPGQGPNEQFF.

The genes are TRBV27 and TRBJ1-4; 7 positions agree with TRBD1. Germline trimming cut 4 bases from V and 7 bases from J; bases unmatched to any gene: 6. This CDR3 is 14 amino acids long. Germline V lookup: CDR1 MNHEY, CDR2 SMNVEV (reference sequence). CDR3 sequence: CASSSTGEAEKLFF. CDR3 nucleotide sequence: TGTGCCAGCAGTTCTACAGGGGAAGCTGAAAAACTGTTTTTT.

V is TRBV14 and J is TRBJ1-2; 7 bases agree with TRBD1. CDR1 SGHDN and CDR2 FVKESK come from the germline V gene. CDR3 length equals 18 residues. The ends lost 0 bases at V and 1 base at J; junction bases unmatched: 11. CDR3 region: CASSQELSGTAFNYGYTF. As DNA, the CDR3 is TGTGCCAGCAGCCAAGAACTTAGTGGGACAGCCTTTAACTATGGCTACACCTTC. Full variable domain (outside the CDR3, taken from reference TRBV14 and TRBJ1-2): EAGVTQFPSHSVIEKGQTVTLRCDPISGHDNLYWYRRVMGKEIKFLLHFVKESKQDESGMPNNRFLAERTGGTYSTLKVQPAELEDSGVYFCASSQELSGTAFNYGYTFGSGTRLTVV.

The V and J genes are TRBV7-9 and TRBJ1-1, with unresolved D. Trimming removed 5 bases at V and 5 bases at J, with 15 bases between. CDR3 length equals 14 residues. The germline CDR1 and CDR2 sequences are SEHNR and FQNEAQ (reference sequence). The CDR3 DNA sequence: TGTGCCAGCAGCCAAGGAGGGTGGGAGACTGAAGCTTTCTTT. This translates into CASSQGGWETEAFF.

This clonotype was observed a handful of times. This chain uses TRBV7-9 with TRBJ1-2; D is ambiguous. Germline CDR1 and CDR2: SEHNR and FQNEAQ (reference sequence). Trimming removed 5 bases from V and 7 bases from J, with 14 bases in between. CDR3 length equals 13 residues. For the CDR3, the DNA is TGTGCCAGCAGCATAAGGCCCGAGACTGGCTACACCTTC. Its translation: CASSIRPETGYTF.

This clonotype turned up a few times. The chain combines TRBV6-1 with TRBJ1-2, with 7 bases fitting TRBD1. The ends lost 3 bases at V and 4 bases at J; junction bases unmatched: 5. The CDR3 is 14 amino acids. CDR1 and CDR2 (germline): MNHNS, SASEGT. The CDR3 sequence: CASSDPGGVYGYTF. The DNA of the CDR3 is TGTGCCAGCAGTGATCCAGGGGGAGTCTATGGCTACACCTTC.

Note on this clonotype: A junction boundary mismatches the germline segment, possibly from a read error. The genes are TRBV4-3 and TRBJ1-1, with TRBD1 matching 8 bases. Germline V lookup: CDR1 LGHNA, CDR2 YSLEER. This CDR3 contains 18 residues. DNA of the CDR3: TGCGCCAGCACCCAAGGGCACAGGGGGATGGGCAAGGAGACTGAAGCTTTCTTT. Translated, it gives CASTQGHRGMGKETEAFF.

The chain couples TRBV6-5 to TRBJ2-1, with D possibly TRBD2 on 6 matching bases. V lost 5 bases to trimming and J lost 8 bases, with 16 bases between them. This CDR3 region has 14 residues. The germline V gene has CDR1 MNHEY and CDR2 SVGAGI. The CDR3 reads CASSEGLLSYEQFF. CDR3 sequence (DNA): TGTGCCAGCAGTGAGGGACTGTTAAGCTATGAGCAGTTCTTC.

V usage is TRBV6-5 and J usage is TRBJ2-1; TRBD1 matches at 12 bases. The CDR3 is 17 amino acids. J was trimmed by 4 bases and V by 3 bases; bases with no gene match: 7. In germline, CDR1 is MNHEY, CDR2 SVGAGI. This CDR3 is CASSYNRDRGQYNEQFF. Here the CDR3 DNA reads TGTGCCAGCAGTTATAACCGGGACAGGGGGCAATACAATGAGCAGTTCTTC.

The chain joins TRBV4-3 to TRBJ1-2; 9 positions agree with TRBD1. V gave up 0 bases and J gave up 8 bases; unmatched junction bases: 7. Germline V gene lookup returns CDR1 LGHNA and CDR2 YSLEER. The CDR3 is made up of 15 amino acids. The CDR3 DNA reads as TGCGCCAGCAGCCAAGACCTAGGACAGGGGAAGGGCTACACCTTC. Residues: CASSQDLGQGKGYTF.

The chain uses TRBV4-3 and TRBJ2-7, with D possibly matching TRBD2 (5 bases). With 0 bases removed from V and 3 bases from J, the gap between germline ends came to 15 bases. The CDR3 runs to 16 residues. Germline CDR1 and CDR2: LGHNA and YSLEER. The CDR3 DNA sequence: TGCGCCAGCAGCCAAGATGCCACAGCGGCGGACTACGAGCAGTACTTC. It yields the protein CASSQDATAADYEQYF.

This clonotype appeared a few times. The chain links TRBV10-3 to TRBJ1-2; D unclear. Germline V gene data show CDR1 as ENHRY and CDR2 as SYGVKD. V lost 8 bases, J lost 7 bases, and 20 bases lay in between. This CDR3 has 14 amino acids. CDR3 DNA sequence: TGTGCCATCCGGGCAGATTCGACTTATTTTGGCTACACCTTC. Its protein product is CAIRADSTYFGYTF.

This sequence joins TRBV12-3 or TRBV12-4 and TRBJ2-1; D is possibly TRBD2 (6 bases). The CDR3 is 13 residues long. V was clipped by 3 bases and J by 8 bases, with 11 bases between them. The CDR3 nucleotides are TGTGCCAGCAGTTTTGGAGGGATCGATGAGCAGTTCTTC. This translates into CASSFGGIDEQFF.

This chain joins TRBV2 and TRBJ2-7; D is perhaps TRBD2 (6 bases). Germline V CDR1 and CDR2: SNHLY, FYNNEI. The CDR3 is made up of 16 amino acids. Trimming removed 7 bases at V and 4 bases at J, with 23 bases between. The CDR3 spells CASIGVVGGSRYEQYF. CDR3 bases: TGTGCCAGCATTGGCGTCGTAGGAGGGAGCAGATACGAGCAGTACTTC. The entire variable domain, with the rest obtained from reference TRBV2 and TRBJ2-7, is as follows: EPEVTQTPSHQVTQMGQEVILRCVPISNHLYFYWYRQILGQKVEFLVSFYNNEISEKSEIFDDQFSVERPDGSNFTLKIRSTKLEDSAMYFCASIGVVGGSRYEQYFGPGTRLTVT.

The chain carries TRBV14 and TRBJ2-3; TRBD2 agrees at 12 bases. The V segment lost 2 bases and the J segment 6 bases; nucleotides outside the gene matches: 3. The CDR3 has 15 residues. CDR1 SGHDN and CDR2 FVKESK come from the germline V gene. As DNA, the CDR3 is TGTGCCAGCAGCCAACTAGCGGGGGGGCCTGATACGCAGTATTTT. Its translation is CASSQLAGGPDTQYF.

This clonotype was counted between two and nine times. This chain links TRBV7-2 with TRBJ2-7; D possibly matches TRBD1 or TRBD2 (5 bases each). The germline V gene encodes CDR1 SGHTA and CDR2 FQGNSA. Trimming pared 5 bases from V and 1 base from J, leaving 18 bases between. CDR3 length: 16 residues. The CDR3 nucleotides read TGTGCCAGCAGCACTCGGGAAGCAGGGCCTTCCTACGAGCAGTACTTC. It specifies CASSTREAGPSYEQYF.

The V call is TRBV10-3, the J call TRBJ2-3; D may correspond to TRBD1 or TRBD2 (6 bases each). This CDR3 contains 16 residues. V lost 3 bases and J lost 0, with 13 bases in between. CDR1 ENHRY and CDR2 SYGVKD come from the germline V gene. CDR3 DNA sequence: TGTGCCATCAGTGAATCGGGGGCAGGTAGCACAGATACGCAGTATTTT. Its translation: CAISESGAGSTDTQYF.

Only a few counts were recorded for this clonotype. The chain is built from TRBV6-2 or TRBV6-3 and TRBJ1-5, with TRBD1 matching over 8 bases. The trim removed 1 base at V and 1 base at J, leaving 6 bases unmatched. The CDR3 consists of 17 residues. CDR1 is MNHEY and CDR2 is SVGEGT in the germline V gene. The CDR3 loop is CASSYFTGGGSNQPQHF. The DNA of the CDR3 is TGTGCCAGCAGTTACTTTACAGGGGGTGGCAGCAATCAGCCCCAGCATTTT.

The sample holds a few counts of this clonotype. The CDR3 DNA sequence: TGTGCCACCCAAACAGGGGCTGGGGGATACGAGCAGTACTTC. This translates into CATQTGAGGYEQYF. The V gene is TRBV10-3, the J gene TRBJ2-7; 7 bases line up with TRBD1. V lost 10 bases to trimming and J lost 4 bases; unmatched junction nucleotides: 13. CDR1 and CDR2 (germline): ENHRY, SYGVKD. The CDR3 spans 14 residues.